This record looks at one TCR beta chain sequence and its context. Its antigen is not known. It was with 60 Vbeta and 13 Jbeta primers that the PCR ran. Sequencing used immunoSEQ multiplex PCR; TCRdb keeps in-frame clones, though not all of them. The sample has 95,000 to 130,000 clones; approximately 81% are singletons. The entry originates in a study of cytomegalovirus exposure and HLA in healthy donors. The length of the CDR3 is 13 residues. The V gene lost 3 bases and the J gene lost 0 bases, with 5 bases spanning the gap. Germline V gene lookup returns CDR1 MNHEY and CDR2 SMNVEV (reference sequence). Whole-study findings and limits: Researchers reported in a later analysis that a missense DCLRE1C variant was tied to TCR beta V- and J-gene trimming.

The genes are TRBV27 and TRBJ1-1; D gene unclear. Sequencing input: PBMCs. The TCR originated in a man aged 30-40 years in good health and CMV-seropositive. The CDR3 reads CASSFLLNTEAFF. The CDR3 region has the DNA TGTGCCAGCAGTTTCCTCCTGAACACTGAAGCTTTCTTT.